This TCR beta chain came from a study of persistence of HIV-infected CD4 T cells. The immunoSEQ assay was version 4, run in survey mode. Repertoires were generated with immunoSEQ multiplex PCR, while TCRdb's copy carries only in-frame clones and drops some. Of over 30,000 clones listed, 80% to 85% are singletons. Overlapping HIV-1 Gag 15-mer peptides at around 0.91 ug per peptide per mL were used. Sorted nonresponding memory CD4+ T cells were CD40L-negative, CD69-negative, CD45RO-high. Points on this clone: Its antigen is as yet unknown.

The V gene's germline CDR1 is SGHNT and CDR2 YYREEE (reference sequence). The V and J ends lost 3 bases and 2 bases, in that order; junction bases with no gene match: 7. There are 16 residues in the CDR3. This TCR derives from an adult with HIV. The donor label of this sample is uncertain. The gene calls are TRBV5-4 and TRBJ2-3; 9 bases fit TRBD1. The sample here was cultured CD4+ T cells from PBMCs, taken from a patient who received antiretroviral therapy. CDR3 protein: CASSSPGQGITDTQYF. CDR3 DNA: TGTGCCAGCAGCTCACCAGGACAGGGGATCACAGATACGCAGTATTTT.